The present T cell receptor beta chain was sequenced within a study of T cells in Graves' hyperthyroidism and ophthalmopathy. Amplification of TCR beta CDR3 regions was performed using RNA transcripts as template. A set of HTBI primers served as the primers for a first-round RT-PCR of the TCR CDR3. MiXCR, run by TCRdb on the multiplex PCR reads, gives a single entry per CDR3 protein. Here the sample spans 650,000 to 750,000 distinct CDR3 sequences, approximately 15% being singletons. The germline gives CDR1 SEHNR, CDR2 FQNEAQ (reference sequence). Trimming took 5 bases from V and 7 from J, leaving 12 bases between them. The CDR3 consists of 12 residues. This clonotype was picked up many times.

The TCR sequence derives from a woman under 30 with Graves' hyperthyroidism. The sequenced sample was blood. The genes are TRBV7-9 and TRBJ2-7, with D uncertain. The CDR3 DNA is TGTGCCAGCAGCCCGCCAAATTTGGAGCAGTACTTC. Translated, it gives CASSPPNLEQYF.